This entry features one T cell receptor beta chain sequence. The antigen is unknown. Ipilimumab CTLA-4 blockade and focal radiation were given to patients with chemo-refractory metastatic non-small-cell lung cancer. Measured with immunoSEQ multiplex PCR; TCRdb has only the in-frame clones, and not every one. This repertoire shows 95,000 to 150,000 clones, around 89% found once; its top ten account for roughly 7%. This specimen belongs to a study of radiotherapy plus CTLA-4 blockade in lung cancer. Background on the study: Objective responses were recorded in about 18% of patients, with disease control recorded in less than 40%.

The germline V and J ends were trimmed by 5 bases and 2 bases, with 10 bases remaining between them. Germline lookup yields CDR1 MNHEY and CDR2 SMNVEV (reference sequence). The CDR3 covers 14 residues. Findings and limits, study-wide: After treatment with radiotherapy plus ipilimumab, TCR clones that came from the tumor expanded in blood. Interferon-beta, together with early blood T cell clone dynamics, reportedly best predicted response.

The specimen comprised peripheral blood, sampled from a patient treated with radiotherapy plus ipilimumab. This chain joins TRBV27 and TRBJ2-1; D not certain. The clonotype was recovered from a human donor with non-small cell lung cancer that progressed on radiotherapy plus ipilimumab. The CDR3 here is CASSPLYTYNEQFF. In DNA, the CDR3 is TGTGCCAGCAGTCCACTATACACCTACAATGAGCAGTTCTTC.